The entry below describes one T cell receptor (beta chain). This sample is part of a study of chemoradiotherapy in HPV16-positive cancers. Using immunoSEQ multiplex PCR, the repertoire was profiled, and TCRdb retains in-frame clones only, with some absent. Of roughly 16,000 clones in the sample, about four fifths were seen once. Samples were taken several times over chemoradiotherapy. This clonotype was sampled from a human donor with HPV-associated anogenital cancer. This sample was obtained from a patient who underwent chemoradiotherapy.

Written as DNA, the CDR3 is TGCAGCGTTGACTCCGCTCGGGGGGGCTATGGCTACACCTTC. As protein: CSVDSARGGYGYTF. This chain connects TRBV29-1 to TRBJ1-2; D may be TRBD1 (5 bases). The CDR3 totals 14 residues. Germline-derived CDR1 and CDR2 are SQVTM and ANQGSEA. V lost 3 bases and J lost 4, with 15 bases in between.